These 31 T cell receptor beta chains were all obtained from the same sample, sequenced in a study of T cell repertoires in cytomegalovirus infection. TCRdb used MiXCR to reprocess the reads, holding one entry per CDR3 protein. The sample yields under 150,000 distinct CDR3 sequences, less than 9.5% seen once. Sequencing input: PBMCs. The receptors were sampled from a human donor in good health (CMV status not recorded). Some clones in this sample may be carry-over from other donors' samples.

There are a few counts of this clonotype. This chain links TRBV27 with TRBJ2-7; 9 bases match TRBD2. After removal of 6 bases from V and 2 bases from J, the junction contained 5 bases not matched to a gene. From germline, CDR1 is MNHEY and CDR2 SMNVEV (reference sequence). The CDR3 covers 14 residues. The CDR3 DNA follows: TGTGCCAGCAGCTACGCTAGCGGGGCCTACGAGCAGTACTTC. It is translated as CASSYASGAYEQYF.

V gene TRBV2 combines with J gene TRBJ1-1; weak D call: TRBD1 (5 bases). Trimming took 6 bases from V and 1 from J, leaving 15 bases between them. Germline V CDR1 and CDR2: SNHLY, FYNNEI. This CDR3 region has 15 residues. In DNA, the CDR3 is TGTGCCAGCAGGGACCGGACATTCGCGAACACTGAAGCTTTCTTT. Translation: CASRDRTFANTEAFF. The variable domain in full, with the rest retrieved from reference TRBV2 and TRBJ1-1, is EPEVTQTPSHQVTQMGQEVILRCVPISNHLYFYWYRQILGQKVEFLVSFYNNEISEKSEIFDDQFSVERPDGSNFTLKIRSTKLEDSAMYFCASRDRTFANTEAFFGQGTRLTVV.

This clonotype was seen ten or more times. The chain links TRBV5-1 to TRBJ1-1, with 9 bases lining up with TRBD1. V was pared by 3 bases and J by 5 bases, with 5 bases of the junction left unmatched. CDR3 length: 14 residues. The germline CDR1 and CDR2 sequences are SGHRS and YFSETQ. DNA for the CDR3: TGCGCCAGCAGCTCGGGACAGGGACGAACTGAAGCTTTCTTT. It codes for CASSSGQGRTEAFF.

This clonotype was counted between two and nine times. This chain uses TRBV9 with TRBJ1-1; D is perhaps TRBD1 (6 bases). Trimming cost V 3 bases and J 4 bases, with 10 bases left between them. This CDR3 region has 13 residues. Germline-derived CDR1 and CDR2 are SGDLS and YYNGEE. The CDR3 reads CASSADSFTEAFF. The CDR3 region has the DNA TGTGCCAGCAGCGCGGACAGTTTCACTGAAGCTTTCTTT.

In regard to this clonotype: This could be a read error, since a much larger clone is one nucleotide away. The J gene is TRBJ1-2, the V gene TRBV28, with D possibly TRBD1 on 5 matching bases. This CDR3 spans 13 amino acids. Germline V gene sequence: CDR1 MDHEN, CDR2 SYDVKM. The CDR3 DNA reads as TGTGCCTGCAGTTTTCTGCAGGGTGGAGGCTACACCTTC. It specifies CACSFLQGGGYTF.

This clonotype occurred many times. The chain is built from TRBV10-3 and TRBJ1-4; 7 bases are a match to TRBD1. Germline V gives CDR1 ENHRY, CDR2 SYGVKD. V dropped 3 bases and J dropped 4; count of bases not matched to a gene: 5. This CDR3 is built from 15 residues. The CDR3, as DNA: TGTGCCATCAGTGAATCCCGGGACAGTAATGAAAAACTGTTTTTT. It translates to CAISESRDSNEKLFF.

This clonotype was picked up many times. V gene TRBV7-2 combines with J gene TRBJ2-5; no clear D. Germline V gene lookup returns CDR1 SGHTA and CDR2 FQGNSA. This CDR3 contains 15 residues. Between the trimmed V and J ends, which lost 0 bases and 2 bases, there was a span of 10 bases. The CDR3 loop is CASSLAAARQETQYF. The CDR3 DNA follows: TGTGCCAGCAGCTTAGCGGCGGCTAGACAAGAGACCCAGTACTTC.

This clonotype was counted only a few times. The CDR3 here is CASSFATAEAFF. The CDR3 DNA is TGTGCCAGCAGTTTCGCGACAGCAGAAGCTTTCTTT. This sequence joins TRBV12-3 or TRBV12-4 and TRBJ1-1, with a tentative D call TRBD1 (5 bases). The CDR3 loop spans 12 amino acids. Deletions cut 3 bases from V and 8 bases from J, with 10 bases between.

This clonotype has at least ten counts. V gene TRBV28 combines with J gene TRBJ2-5; maybe TRBD1 (5 bases). The CDR3 sequence is 15 residues long. The V gene's germline CDR1 is MDHEN and CDR2 SYDVKM. Between the trimmed V and J ends, which lost 5 bases and 5 bases, there was a span of 18 bases. As DNA, the CDR3 is TGTGCCAGCAGTGGGGCGGCAGGCGCCCGGGAGACCCAGTACTTC. This sequence encodes CASSGAAGARETQYF.

The rearrangement joins TRBV3-1 to TRBJ1-4; 9 bases fit TRBD1. CDR3 size: 14 residues. The V segment lost 5 bases and the J segment 7 bases; nucleotides outside the gene matches: 5. CDR1 and CDR2 (germline): LGHDT, YNNKEL (reference sequence). CDR3 region: CASSDRDRVEKLFF. CDR3 nucleotides: TGTGCCAGCAGCGACCGGGACAGGGTTGAAAAACTGTTTTTT.

In its sample, this clonotype was seen a few times. V and J are TRBV20-1 and TRBJ1-6; no reliable D call. Deletions cut 5 bases from V and 9 bases from J, with 20 bases between. CDR1 and CDR2 (germline): DFQATT, SNEGSKA (reference sequence). This CDR3 has 15 residues. CDR3 nucleotide sequence: TGCAGTGCTCACGCACTCGGGAAGACTTTTTCACCCCTCCACTTT. It is translated as CSAHALGKTFSPLHF.

The sample holds many counts of this clonotype. The rearrangement uses TRBV28 and TRBJ1-5; 9 bases line up with TRBD1. This CDR3 is built from 16 residues. Germline-derived CDR1 and CDR2 are MDHEN and SYDVKM. The V and J ends lost 2 bases and 4 bases, in that order; junction bases with no gene match: 6. CDR3 residues: CASSLRGQGLNQPQHF. The CDR3 DNA reads as TGTGCCAGCAGTTTACGGGGACAGGGCCTAAATCAGCCCCAGCATTTT.

This clonotype was observed at least ten times. The chain is built from TRBV7-9 and TRBJ2-5; no firm D call. The ends were cut back, 5 bases at V and 2 bases at J, with 15 bases in the middle. Germline V gives CDR1 SEHNR, CDR2 FQNEAQ (reference sequence). This CDR3 has 15 amino acids. The CDR3 region is CASSPGVAEQETQYF. CDR3 sequence (DNA): TGTGCCAGCAGCCCAGGCGTCGCAGAGCAAGAGACCCAGTACTTC.

This clonotype was recorded a few times. The V and J genes are TRBV29-1 and TRBJ2-7; 9 nucleotides match TRBD1. J gave up 6 bases and V 7 bases, and 10 bases lay outside the gene matches. The CDR3 extends over 13 amino acids. The germline gives CDR1 SQVTM, CDR2 ANQGSEA. In DNA form, the CDR3 reads TGCAGCGCTTGGACAGGGGAGACGGGCGAGCAGTACTTC. Its translation is CSAWTGETGEQYF.

This chain connects TRBV28 to TRBJ2-7; perhaps TRBD2 as D (6 bases). With 4 bases removed from V and 12 bases from J, the gap between germline ends came to 16 bases. The germline gives CDR1 MDHEN, CDR2 SYDVKM. CDR3 length: 12 residues. The DNA for the CDR3 is TGTGCCAGCAGTTCGGGACTGTTGGGCTGGTACTTC. Translation: CASSSGLLGWYF.

This clonotype was counted at least ten times. The rearrangement uses TRBV29-1 and TRBJ2-3; 7 positions match TRBD1. Losses at the gene ends were 6 bases for V and 4 bases for J; bases not matched to a gene: 4. The CDR3 is 12 residues long. Germline V gives CDR1 SQVTM, CDR2 ANQGSEA. In nucleotides, the CDR3 is TGCAGCGTGGGACAGTCAGCAGATACGCAGTATTTT. It yields the protein CSVGQSADTQYF.

In this sample, this clonotype turned up many times. The chain has TRBV7-9 and TRBJ1-3; D possibly corresponds to TRBD1 (5 bases). The CDR3 sequence is 14 residues long. From germline, CDR1 is SEHNR and CDR2 FQNEAQ (reference sequence). Trimming removed 4 bases from V and 8 bases from J, with 15 bases in between. This CDR3 is CASSSRDVKDTIYF. DNA of the CDR3: TGTGCCAGCAGCTCCAGGGACGTCAAGGACACCATATATTTT. Based on the CDR3 plus reference TRBV7-9 and TRBJ1-3, the full variable domain is DTGVSQNPRHKITKRGQNVTFRCDPISEHNRLYWYRQTLGQGPEFLTYFQNEAQLEKSRLLSDRFSAERPKGSFSTLEIQRTEQGDSAMYLCASSSRDVKDTIYFGEGSWLTVV.

The rearrangement uses TRBV12-3 or TRBV12-4 and TRBJ1-4; tentative D call: TRBD1 (6 bases). V shed 6 bases and J shed 8 bases, with 16 bases lying between them. This CDR3 is 14 amino acids long. The CDR3: CASREVWGREKLFF. The CDR3 nucleotides are TGTGCCAGCAGGGAAGTTTGGGGGCGAGAAAAACTGTTTTTT.

This chain uses TRBV29-1 with TRBJ1-2; D call uncertain. V was cut by 4 bases and J by 12 bases, with 9 bases left in between. The CDR3 runs 9 residues. Per germline, CDR1 SQVTM and CDR2 ANQGSEA. CDR3 in DNA: TGCAGCGTTGTCGGGTACCACACCTTC. This encodes CSVVGYHTF.

In its sample, this clonotype was seen many times. The chain has TRBV6-5 and TRBJ2-3; D might be TRBD1 (5 bases). CDR1 MNHEY and CDR2 SVGAGI come from the germline V gene. The CDR3 runs 16 residues. Trimming cost V 6 bases and J 2 bases, with 18 bases left between them. The DNA for the CDR3 is TGTGCCAGCAGGACCGGCCAGGGTTTTTCCACAGATACGCAGTATTTT. This codes for CASRTGQGFSTDTQYF.

This clonotype was recorded many times. The chain employs TRBV7-9 and TRBJ2-3; D unclear. The CDR3 length is 13 residues. Per germline, CDR1 SEHNR and CDR2 FQNEAQ (reference sequence). V dropped 6 bases and J dropped 1 base, with 8 bases sitting between them. The CDR3 DNA reads TGTGCCAGCAGAGAAAGGGGCACAGATACGCAGTATTTT. Protein product: CASRERGTDTQYF.

This clonotype has only a few counts. The V gene is TRBV15, the J gene TRBJ1-2; D remains ambiguous. This CDR3 has 13 residues. V lost 0 bases, J lost 3 bases, and 5 bases lay in between. CDR1 and CDR2 from the germline V gene are LNHNV and YYDKDF (reference sequence). The CDR3 DNA reads as TGTGCCACCAGCAGAGATCTGGACTATGGCTACACCTTC. It encodes CATSRDLDYGYTF.

Ten or more counts support this clonotype. The V gene is TRBV6-5, the J gene TRBJ2-6; the D gene is possibly TRBD1 (6 bases). The CDR3 sequence is 17 residues long. Germline V gene data show CDR1 as MNHEY and CDR2 as SVGAGI. V was shortened by 4 bases and J by 0 bases, with 13 bases between the two germline ends. This CDR3 reads CASSWETDSSGANVLTF. Written as DNA, the CDR3 is TGTGCCAGCAGTTGGGAGACGGACAGCTCTGGGGCCAACGTCCTGACTTTC.

This clonotype has a count of ten or more. The chain couples TRBV18 to TRBJ2-1; D is ambiguous. The CDR3 sequence is 15 residues long. V shed 1 base and J shed 0 bases, with 7 bases lying between them. Germline assignment: CDR1 KGHSH and CDR2 LQKENI. The CDR3, as DNA: TGTGCCAGCTCACCACTTGGTAACTCCTACAATGAGCAGTTCTTC. Residues: CASSPLGNSYNEQFF.

This clonotype was counted ten times or more. The chain carries TRBV7-2 and TRBJ2-7; D may be TRBD1 (6 bases). V lost 1 base and J lost 4, with 17 bases in between. The CDR3 covers 16 residues. Germline values: CDR1 SGHTA, CDR2 FQGNSA. The CDR3, as DNA: TGTGCCAGCAGCTTAGGATCTGGCGGACAGAGGTACGAGCAGTACTTC. Amino acid sequence: CASSLGSGGQRYEQYF.

This clonotype has at least ten counts. The V gene is TRBV6-1, the J gene TRBJ1-6; 8 bases align to TRBD1. The ends lost 5 bases at V and 6 bases at J; junction bases unmatched: 9. The CDR3 is made up of 16 amino acids. The V gene's germline CDR1 is MNHNS and CDR2 SASEGT. In DNA form, the CDR3 reads TGTGCCAGCAGTTTGGACAGGGCGATGATTAATTCACCCCTCCACTTT. Translating gives CASSLDRAMINSPLHF.

This clonotype was seen at least ten times. V gene TRBV6-5 combines with J gene TRBJ1-1; the D gene is possibly TRBD1 (5 bases). Germline V gene sequence: CDR1 MNHEY, CDR2 SVGAGI. The ends were cut back, 4 bases at V and 4 bases at J, with 7 bases in the middle. This CDR3 comprises 12 residues. Here the CDR3 reads CASSSRVTEAFF. CDR3 sequence (DNA): TGTGCCAGCAGTTCCAGGGTCACTGAAGCTTTCTTT.

In its sample, this clonotype was seen many times. J is TRBJ1-1 and V is TRBV5-1; D uncertain. CDR3 length: 14 residues. V lost 4 bases and J lost 5, with 15 bases in between. Germline CDR1 and CDR2: SGHRS and YFSETQ. CDR3 amino acids: CASSDAPGHTEAFF. The CDR3 coding sequence is TGCGCCAGCAGCGACGCCCCGGGCCATACTGAAGCTTTCTTT.

This clonotype was picked up many times. The chain joins TRBV7-9 to TRBJ1-2; D remains unclear. Germline V gives CDR1 SEHNR, CDR2 FQNEAQ (reference sequence). The germline V and J ends were trimmed by 1 base and 8 bases, with 8 bases remaining between them. This CDR3 is built from 12 residues. The CDR3 coding sequence is TGTGCCAGCAGCTTAGTGTCAGAAGGCTACACCTTC. Protein product: CASSLVSEGYTF.

This clonotype was recorded many times. The chain uses TRBV28 and TRBJ1-2, with 7 bases identical to TRBD1. The CDR3 is made up of 13 amino acids. Trimming cost V 3 bases and J 7 bases; bases outside gene matches: 5. Germline V gene lookup returns CDR1 MDHEN and CDR2 SYDVKM. CDR3 loop: CASSFQGVAGYTF. CDR3 nucleotides: TGTGCCAGCAGTTTTCAGGGGGTGGCTGGCTACACCTTC.

This clonotype was seen at least ten times. The rearrangement joins TRBV20-1 to TRBJ1-6, with 7 bases aligning to TRBD1. With V trimmed by 3 bases and J by 5 bases, 7 bases remained unmatched. CDR1 and CDR2 from the germline V gene are DFQATT and SNEGSKA (reference sequence). The CDR3 totals 15 residues. The DNA for the CDR3 is TGCAGTGCTAGTCAATCGGGGACAGATAATTCACCCCTCCACTTT. The encoded protein is CSASQSGTDNSPLHF.